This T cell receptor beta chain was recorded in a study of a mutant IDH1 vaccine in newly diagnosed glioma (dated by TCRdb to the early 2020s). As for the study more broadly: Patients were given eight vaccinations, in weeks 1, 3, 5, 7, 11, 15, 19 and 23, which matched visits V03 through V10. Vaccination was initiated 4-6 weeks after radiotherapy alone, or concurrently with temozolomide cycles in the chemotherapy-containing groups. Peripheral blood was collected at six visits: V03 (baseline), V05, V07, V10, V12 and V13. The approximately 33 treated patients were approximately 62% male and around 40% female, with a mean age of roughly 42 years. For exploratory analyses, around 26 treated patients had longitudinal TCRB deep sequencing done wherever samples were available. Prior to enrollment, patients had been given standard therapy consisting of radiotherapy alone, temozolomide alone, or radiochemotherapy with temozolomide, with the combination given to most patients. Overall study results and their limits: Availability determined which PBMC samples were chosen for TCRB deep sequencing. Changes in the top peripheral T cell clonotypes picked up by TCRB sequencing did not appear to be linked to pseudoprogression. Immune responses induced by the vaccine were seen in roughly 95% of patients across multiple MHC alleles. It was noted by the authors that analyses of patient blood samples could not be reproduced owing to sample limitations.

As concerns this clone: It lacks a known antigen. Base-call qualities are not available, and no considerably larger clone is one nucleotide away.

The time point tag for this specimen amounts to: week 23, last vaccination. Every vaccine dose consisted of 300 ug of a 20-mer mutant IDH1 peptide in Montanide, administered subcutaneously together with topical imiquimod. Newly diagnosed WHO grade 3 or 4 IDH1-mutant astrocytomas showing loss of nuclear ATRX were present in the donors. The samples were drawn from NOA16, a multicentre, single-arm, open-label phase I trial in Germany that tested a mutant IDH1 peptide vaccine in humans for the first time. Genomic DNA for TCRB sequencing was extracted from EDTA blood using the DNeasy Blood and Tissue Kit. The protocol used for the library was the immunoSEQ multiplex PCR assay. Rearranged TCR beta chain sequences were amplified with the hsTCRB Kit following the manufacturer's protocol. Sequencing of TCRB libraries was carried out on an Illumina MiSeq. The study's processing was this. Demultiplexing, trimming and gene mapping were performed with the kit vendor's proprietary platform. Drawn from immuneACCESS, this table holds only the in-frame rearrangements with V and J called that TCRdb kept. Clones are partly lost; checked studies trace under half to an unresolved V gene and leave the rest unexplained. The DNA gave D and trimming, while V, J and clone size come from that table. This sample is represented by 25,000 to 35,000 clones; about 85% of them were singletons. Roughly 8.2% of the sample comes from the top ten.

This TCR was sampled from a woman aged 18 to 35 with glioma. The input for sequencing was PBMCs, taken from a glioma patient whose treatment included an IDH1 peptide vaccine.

CDR3 protein: CASSGGVGSSGGYTF. The sequenced DNA: TGTGCCAGCAGTGGGGGCGTCGGGTCATCTGGCGGCTACACCTTC. The chain is assembled from TRBV6-4 and TRBJ1-2, and possibly TRBD1, on 5 matching bases. For CDR1 and CDR2, the germline V gene lists MRHNA and SNTAGT. Deletion took 4 bases off V and 8 bases off J, with a span of 20 bases between the germline ends. Reading from cysteine to phenylalanine, the CDR3 counts 15 amino acids. Only the CDR3 region is kept as DNA, spanning 45 bases read in frame from base 1.